Many counts were recorded for the clone carrying this TCR beta chain. V was clipped by 2 bases and J by 4 bases, with 6 bases between them. From germline, CDR1 is MNHNS and CDR2 SASEGT. This CDR3 region has 13 residues. This record belongs to a study of T cells in Graves' hyperthyroidism and ophthalmopathy. Amplification targeted TCR beta CDR3 regions from RNA transcripts. Researchers ran a first-round RT-PCR on the TCR CDR3 using the HTBI primer set. TCRdb independently ran MiXCR on the multiplex PCR reads; one entry per CDR3 protein. Among around 360,000 distinct CDR3 sequences, 15% were seen once, and the ten largest hold under 25%.

Source material: blood. The V gene is TRBV6-1, the J gene TRBJ1-5; D unclear. The TCR was taken from a woman between 55 and 75 years old with Graves' ophthalmopathy. CDR3 in amino acids: CASSESWNQPQHF. CDR3 DNA: TGTGCCAGCAGTGAATCCTGGAATCAGCCCCAGCATTTT.